This record looks at one T cell receptor beta chain sequence and its context. The sample originates from a study of blood T cell repertoires in COVID-19. Whole-study context: The samples span acute and convalescent COVID-19 from the United States, Italy and Spain. T cells, B-cell-depleted T cells, or PBMCs provided the cDNA or gDNA that served as material.

In the study's own analysis: Estimation of nucleated cell counts was performed using reference gene primer amplification. The data were produced by immunoSEQ multiplex PCR, yet TCRdb's version contains in-frame clones alone and is incomplete. V, J and clone size were drawn from that table, and D and trimming were deduced from the DNA. The sample has about 160,000 clones; more than 90% are singletons. The CDR3 length is 15 residues. V lost 6 bases and J lost 3, with 15 bases in between. The V gene's germline CDR1 is WNHNN and CDR2 SYGVQD (reference sequence). The genes are TRBV10-1 and TRBJ1-3, with a tentative D call TRBD1 (6 bases). This TCR was sampled from a man in his 60s with active or convalescent COVID-19. The sequenced material came from peripheral blood. In DNA form, the CDR3 reads TGCGCCAGCAGCGGACAGCAAAAGGATGGAAACACCATATATTTT. Amino acids: CASSGQQKDGNTIYF.